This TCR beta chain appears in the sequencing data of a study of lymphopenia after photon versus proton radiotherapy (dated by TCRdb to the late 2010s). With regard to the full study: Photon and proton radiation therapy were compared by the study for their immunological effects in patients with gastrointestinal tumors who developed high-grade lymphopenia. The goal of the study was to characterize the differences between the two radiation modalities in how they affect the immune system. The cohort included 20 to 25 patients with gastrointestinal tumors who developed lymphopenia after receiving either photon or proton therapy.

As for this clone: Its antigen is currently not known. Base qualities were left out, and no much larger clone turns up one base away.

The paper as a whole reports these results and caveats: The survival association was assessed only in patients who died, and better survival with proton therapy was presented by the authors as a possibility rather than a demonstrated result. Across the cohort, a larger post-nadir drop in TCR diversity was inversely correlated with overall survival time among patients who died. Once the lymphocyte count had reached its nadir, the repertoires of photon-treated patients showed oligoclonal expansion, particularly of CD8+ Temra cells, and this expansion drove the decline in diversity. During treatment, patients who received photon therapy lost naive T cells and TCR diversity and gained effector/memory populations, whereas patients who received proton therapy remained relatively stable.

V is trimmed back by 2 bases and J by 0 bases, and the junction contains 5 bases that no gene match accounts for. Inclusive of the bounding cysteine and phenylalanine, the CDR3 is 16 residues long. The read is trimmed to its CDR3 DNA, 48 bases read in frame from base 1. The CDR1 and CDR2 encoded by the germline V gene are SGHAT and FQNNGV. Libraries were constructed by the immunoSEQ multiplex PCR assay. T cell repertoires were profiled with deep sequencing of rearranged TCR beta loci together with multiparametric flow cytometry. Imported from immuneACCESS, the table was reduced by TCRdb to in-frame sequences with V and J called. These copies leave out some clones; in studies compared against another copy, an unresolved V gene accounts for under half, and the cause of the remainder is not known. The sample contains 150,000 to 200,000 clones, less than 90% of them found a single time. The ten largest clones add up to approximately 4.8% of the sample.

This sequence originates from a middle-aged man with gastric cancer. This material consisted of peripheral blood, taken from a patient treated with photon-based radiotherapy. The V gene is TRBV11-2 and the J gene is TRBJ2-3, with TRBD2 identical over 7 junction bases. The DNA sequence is TGTGCCAGCAGCTTAAGACGAGCGGGAAGCACAGATACGCAGTATTTT. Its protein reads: CASSLRRAGSTDTQYF. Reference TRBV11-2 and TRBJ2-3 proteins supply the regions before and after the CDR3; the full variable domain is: EAGVAQSPRYKIIEKRQSVAFWCNPISGHATLYWYQQILGQGPKLLIQFQNNGVVDDSQLPKDRFSAERLKGVDSTLKIQPAKLEDSAVYLCASSLRRAGSTDTQYFGPGTRLTVL.